This T cell receptor (beta chain) was sequenced during a study of human T cells and chemical hapten exposure. Stated time point: patch test 1, 2 weeks after DPC sensitization. Regarding treatment: therapeutic diphenylcyclopropenone sensitization with weekly scalp DPC. With regard to this clonotype: The junction differs from germline at one of its ends, possibly a read error.

The CDR3 is 13 amino acids. Germline CDR1 SQVTM, CDR2 ANQGSEA. Authors' data handling: Samples held a median of around 100,000 TCRs, range 23,224–690,600. TCRdb re-derived calls from the RACE reads in MiXCR, one entry per CDR3 protein. The V and J calls follow TCRdb's processing rather than the paper's. The sample includes about 71,000 distinct CDR3 sequences, 9.8% seen only once; the top ten take roughly 3.3%. This sequence originates from a woman in her thirties or forties with alopecia areata. Some clones in this sample may be carry-over from other donors' samples. The specimen comprised whole blood, sampled in connection with sensitization to the hapten diphenylcyclopropenone (DPC). The rearrangement joins TRBV29-1 to TRBJ2-2; D call uncertain. Here the CDR3 reads CSFESPNTGELFF. DNA of the CDR3: TGCAGCTTTGAATCTCCAAACACCGGGGAGCTGTTTTTT.